The 17 T cell receptor beta chains given below trace back to one sample, sequenced in a study of T cells expressing NK-cell markers. TCRdb reprocessed the 5' RACE reads and stores each CDR3 protein as one record, lacking DNA. The sample spans some 120,000 distinct CDR3 sequences; the ten largest clones claim roughly 18%. Sequenced input: blood T cells: a sorted CD56 or NKG2C T cell subset, CD4+ or CD8+ T cells, or bulk PBMC T cells (not recorded which). The receptor set was obtained from a woman between 18 and 75 years old in good health.

The chain recombines TRBV20-1 with TRBJ2-3; there is no DNA to check the TCRdb D call of TRBD2. The CDR3 is 17 amino acids. Germline V gene sequence: CDR1 DFQATT, CDR2 SNEGSKA (reference sequence). CDR3 sequence: CSAREIGEREVADTQYF.

The J gene is TRBJ2-2, the V gene TRBV6-5; the D gene TCRdb calls, TRBD1, cannot be checked with no DNA. CDR1 and CDR2 (germline): MNHEY, SVGAGI. This CDR3 region has 19 residues. The CDR3 spells CASSYTSPDRGPNTGELFF.

The chain uses TRBV20-1 and TRBJ2-3. Germline values: CDR1 DFQATT, CDR2 SNEGSKA (reference sequence). The CDR3 is 11 residues long. CDR3 loop: CSARAASPQYF.

The V call is TRBV12-3 or TRBV12-4, the J call TRBJ2-2; TCRdb outputs TRBD2, but without DNA this stays unchecked. The CDR3 has 16 amino acids. This CDR3 reads CASSLIGQEDTGELFF.

The chain uses TRBV6-2 or TRBV6-3 and TRBJ2-2; TCRdb proposes TRBD2, but this gene call is untestable without DNA. This CDR3 has 13 amino acids. From germline, CDR1 is MNHEY and CDR2 SVGEGT. This CDR3 reads CASWRGHTGELFF.

The rearrangement joins TRBV20-1 to TRBJ2-7; TCRdb outputs TRBD1, but without DNA this stays unchecked. This CDR3 comprises 16 residues. Germline CDR1 is DFQATT and CDR2 is SNEGSKA (reference sequence). The CDR3 loop reads CSARDSSPTGGYEQYF.

The chain links TRBV12-3 or TRBV12-4 to TRBJ2-5; TCRdb designates TRBD2, a call that cannot be tested without DNA. The CDR3 length is 13 residues. CDR3 residues: CASSVYLAETQYF.

J is TRBJ2-7 and V is TRBV15; TCRdb's D gene call, TRBD1, goes unchecked for lack of DNA. The CDR3 totals 16 residues. CDR1 LNHNV and CDR2 YYDKDF come from the germline V gene (reference sequence). The CDR3 here is CATSRDRGSSSYEQYF.

The gene calls are TRBV29-1 and TRBJ1-2. From germline, CDR1 is SQVTM and CDR2 ANQGSEA. This CDR3 has 13 amino acids. The CDR3 is CSVEDSFNYGYTF.

This chain joins TRBV9 and TRBJ1-1; with no DNA, the TCRdb D assignment of TRBD1 cannot be verified. The CDR3 is 13 residues long. Per the germline V gene, CDR1 is SGDLS and CDR2 is YYNGEE. Here the CDR3 reads CASNRGVNTEAFF.

V and J are TRBV9 and TRBJ2-1; TCRdb's assignment of TRBD2 cannot be checked, as there is no DNA. The CDR3 runs to 15 residues. Germline V gives CDR1 SGDLS, CDR2 YYNGEE. The CDR3 reads CASSLSGREGNEQFF.

The chain links TRBV19 to TRBJ2-4; checking the TCRdb D call of TRBD1 is not possible without DNA. The germline CDR1 and CDR2 sequences are LNHDA and SQIVND (reference sequence). This CDR3 contains 16 residues. The CDR3 is CASSLAPGTAKNIQYF.

The chain recombines TRBV15 with TRBJ2-7; the D gene TCRdb calls, TRBD1, cannot be checked with no DNA. CDR1 is LNHNV, CDR2 YYDKDF, per germline (reference sequence). CDR3 length: 13 residues. The CDR3 loop is CATSPGQSYEQYF.

The chain combines TRBV12-3 or TRBV12-4 with TRBJ1-4; as DNA is missing, the TRBD1 call by TCRdb cannot be tested. CDR3 length: 14 residues. The chain's CDR3 is CASSLGQGVEKLFF.

The chain combines TRBV7-9 with TRBJ2-1; there is no DNA to check the TCRdb D call of TRBD1. Per the germline V gene, CDR1 is SEHNR and CDR2 is FQNEAQ (reference sequence). This CDR3 spans 15 amino acids. The CDR3 loop is CASSHPDSRYNEQFF.

V gene TRBV5-6 combines with J gene TRBJ2-1. Germline CDR1 SGHDT, CDR2 YYEEEE. This CDR3 has 14 residues. CDR3 sequence: CASSLAAAYNEQFF.

The rearrangement links TRBV5-1 to TRBJ2-2; there is no DNA to check the TCRdb D call of TRBD2. This CDR3 spans 17 amino acids. The germline V gene has CDR1 SGHRS and CDR2 YFSETQ. The CDR3 loop reads CASSQRLAEPNTGELFF.